This T cell receptor (beta chain) came from a study of T cells in Graves' hyperthyroidism and ophthalmopathy. CDR1 is DFQATT, CDR2 SNEGSKA, per germline (reference sequence). The ends lost 1 base at V and 1 base at J; junction bases unmatched: 5. The CDR3 extends over 15 amino acids. From RNA transcripts, TCR beta CDR3 regions were amplified. Researchers ran a first-round RT-PCR on the TCR CDR3 using the HTBI primer set. TCRdb analysed the multiplex PCR reads with MiXCR anew, one entry per CDR3 protein. Among a few hundred thousand distinct CDR3 sequences listed, about 15% were seen once. The chain combines TRBV20-1 with TRBJ2-3; 7 bases align to TRBD2. This sequence originates from a woman in her thirties with Graves' hyperthyroidism. The sample consisted of blood. The CDR3 loop reads CSARVGTSGTDTQYF. In DNA form, the CDR3 reads TGCAGTGCTAGAGTAGGTACTAGCGGCACAGATACGCAGTATTTT.